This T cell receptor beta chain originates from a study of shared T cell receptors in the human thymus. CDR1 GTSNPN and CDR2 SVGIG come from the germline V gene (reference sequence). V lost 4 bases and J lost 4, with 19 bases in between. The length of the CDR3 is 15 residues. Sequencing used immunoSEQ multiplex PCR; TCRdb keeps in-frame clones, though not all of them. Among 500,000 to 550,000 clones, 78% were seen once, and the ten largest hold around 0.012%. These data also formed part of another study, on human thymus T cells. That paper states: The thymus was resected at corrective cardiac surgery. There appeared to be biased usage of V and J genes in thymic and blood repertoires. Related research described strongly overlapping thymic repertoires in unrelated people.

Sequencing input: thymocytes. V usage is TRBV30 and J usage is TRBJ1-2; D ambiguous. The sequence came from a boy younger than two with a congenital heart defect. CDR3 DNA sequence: TGTGCCTGGAAGCGAGGAAAGCCCGCTAGCTATGGCTACACCTTC. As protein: CAWKRGKPASYGYTF.